The 10 T cell receptor beta chains below all came from one sample that was sequenced in a study of EBV T-cell therapy then PD-1 blockade in nasopharyngeal carcinoma. Treatment given: AdE1-LMPpoly-expanded autologous EBV-specific T-cell therapy followed by anti-PD-1 nivolumab. The antigens these receptors bind are not known. Produced via immunoSEQ multiplex PCR; TCRdb's table is partial and in-frame only. The table lists about 14,000 clones, 80% to 85% of them singletons. Sample: CD8+ T cells from blood, taken at roughly day 110 from a patient whose treatment included autologous EBV-specific T cells and nivolumab. The receptors were gathered from a man aged 35-49 years with nasopharyngeal carcinoma.

In its sample, this clone was seen once. V gene TRBV6-1 combines with J gene TRBJ1-3; 7 positions match TRBD1. V lost 3 bases, J lost 0 bases, and 2 bases stayed unmatched. The CDR3 runs to 15 residues. CDR1 MNHNS and CDR2 SASEGT come from the germline V gene. The CDR3 spells CASSEWTGSGNTIYF. The CDR3 nucleotides read TGTGCCAGCAGTGAGTGGACAGGCTCTGGAAACACCATATATTTT.

The chain is built from TRBV6-2 or TRBV6-3 and TRBJ2-7; possible D gene TRBD1, 6 bases. Germline V gene lookup returns CDR1 MNHEY and CDR2 SVGEGT. V gave up 7 bases and J gave up 1 base, with 14 bases separating them. The CDR3 is 14 residues long. This chain's CDR3 is CASIPDRWSYEQYF. CDR3 coding DNA: TGTGCCAGCATCCCCGACAGGTGGTCCTACGAGCAGTACTTC.

This clone has just one count. Within the sample, other DNA sequences also encode this same CDR3. The chain is built from TRBV3-1 (or the pseudogene TRBV3-2) and TRBJ1-3; D unclear. Trimming cost V 4 bases and J 4 bases, with 5 bases left between them. CDR3 length: 12 residues. Germline V gene lookup returns CDR1 LGHDT and CDR2 YNNKEL (reference sequence). The CDR3 reads CASSPTGNTIYF. Here the CDR3 DNA reads TGTGCCAGCAGCCCGACAGGAAACACCATATATTTT.

The V and J genes are TRBV6-2 or TRBV6-3 and TRBJ1-1; 11 positions match TRBD1. Germline values: CDR1 MNHEY, CDR2 SVGEGT. This CDR3 region has 15 residues. The junction had 6 bases not matched to a gene; V was cut back by 4 bases and J by 5 bases. The CDR3 DNA is TGTGCCAGCAGTTTGGAGGACAGGGGGCTTACTGAAGCTTTCTTT. Translating it yields CASSLEDRGLTEAFF.

The chain combines TRBV6-1 with TRBJ2-2, with a weak D call TRBD1 (5 bases). Trimming cost V 3 bases and J 1 base, with 12 bases left between them. CDR1 and CDR2 from the germline V gene are MNHNS and SASEGT. The length of the CDR3 is 16 residues. This chain's CDR3 is CASSESPGQNTGELFF. The CDR3 bases are TGTGCCAGCAGTGAGTCCCCCGGACAGAACACCGGGGAGCTGTTTTTT.

The J gene is TRBJ2-7, the V gene TRBV19; D may correspond to TRBD1 or TRBD2 (5 bases each). V lost 5 bases, J lost 0 bases, and 8 bases lay in between. The CDR3 spans 13 residues. The germline gives CDR1 LNHDA, CDR2 SQIVND (reference sequence). CDR3 in DNA: TGTGCCAGTAGTTTCGGGGCCTCCTACGAGCAGTACTTC. It codes for CASSFGASYEQYF.

V gene TRBV27 combines with J gene TRBJ2-7; maybe TRBD1 (6 bases). Germline loops: CDR1 MNHEY, CDR2 SMNVEV (reference sequence). The ends were cut back, 6 bases at V and 1 base at J, with 19 bases in the middle. The CDR3 totals 16 residues. CDR3 in amino acids: CASRAIFRDTSYEQYF. The CDR3 DNA follows: TGTGCCAGCAGGGCTATCTTCCGGGACACATCCTACGAGCAGTACTTC.

The V and J genes are TRBV7-9 and TRBJ2-7, with TRBD1 matching 10 bases. Germline values: CDR1 SEHNR, CDR2 FQNEAQ (reference sequence). With 5 bases clipped from V and 3 bases from J, the junction kept 4 bases outside the gene matches. This CDR3 has 14 amino acids. In nucleotides, the CDR3 is TGTGCCAGCAGCCCGCGGGACAGGGGCTACGAGCAGTACTTC. This encodes CASSPRDRGYEQYF.

The rearrangement joins TRBV14 to TRBJ1-2; D is ambiguous. The CDR3 covers 14 residues. Deletions cut 4 bases from V and 8 bases from J, with 17 bases between. Germline CDR1 reads SGHDN; CDR2 reads FVKESK. CDR3 in amino acids: CASSPYHPGFGYTF. The CDR3 DNA reads as TGTGCCAGCAGCCCCTACCATCCGGGGTTCGGCTACACCTTC.

The CDR3 is CASSLQRDPQNIQYF. CDR3 DNA sequence: TGCGCCAGCAGCCTCCAACGGGACCCCCAAAACATTCAGTACTTC. V gene TRBV4-1 combines with J gene TRBJ2-4; possibly TRBD1 or TRBD2 for D (5 bases each). V lost 4 bases and J lost 5, with 15 bases in between. The CDR3 totals 15 residues. Germline assignment: CDR1 MGHRA and CDR2 YSYEKL.